These T cell receptor beta chains were read from a single sample in a study of spatial heterogeneity in lung cancer. One entry per CDR3 protein, called by TCRdb with MiXCR from the 5' RACE reads. The table shows about 17,000 distinct CDR3 sequences, with about 18% occurring only once. Specimen: PBMCs, collected at follow-up. These receptors were collected from a male donor with early-stage non-small cell lung cancer. Each CDR3 is given with its conserved first and last residue. The D gene is left open where the match is weak. Only some rows state a clone size, as once, few, many or a class for expanded clones.

size: few
V: TRBV5-1
J: TRBJ1-5
D: .
CDR3: CASSVGTAENQPQHF
DNA: TGCGCCAGCAGCGTCGGGACGGCCGAGAATCAGCCCCAGCATTTT

size: medium-sized
V: TRBV4-2
J: TRBJ1-2
D: .
CDR3: CASSRLELGASGYTF
DNA: TGTGCCAGCAGCCGCTTGGAGTTGGGGGCAAGCGGCTACACCTTC

size: .
V: TRBV11-2
J: TRBJ1-2
D: .
CDR3: CASSLHDGDSYGYTF
DNA: TGTGCCAGCAGCCTCCACGACGGCGACAGCTATGGCTACACCTTC

size: .
V: TRBV24-1
J: TRBJ2-7
D: .
CDR3: CATSDRGPPYEQYF
DNA: TGTGCCACCAGTGATAGGGGACCACCCTACGAGCAGTACTTC

size: many
V: TRBV5-1
J: TRBJ1-4
D: .
CDR3: CASRSGTMGEKLFF
DNA: TGCGCCAGCAGATCCGGGACGATGGGTGAAAAACTGTTTTTT

size: few
V: TRBV27
J: TRBJ1-2
D: TRBD1
CDR3: CASSITGANYGYTF
DNA: TGTGCCAGCAGTATAACAGGGGCCAACTATGGCTACACCTTC

size: medium-sized
V: TRBV21-1
J: TRBJ2-7
D: .
CDR3: CATVRRQVLSSYEQYF
DNA: TGTGCCACCGTTCGAAGACAGGTATTAAGCTCCTACGAGCAGTACTTC

size: many
V: TRBV5-1
J: TRBJ1-4
D: .
CDR3: CASSLQGSLGKKLFF
DNA: TGCGCCAGCAGCTTGCAAGGTTCCCTGGGGAAAAAACTGTTTTTT

size: .
V: TRBV6-6
J: TRBJ1-5
D: TRBD1
CDR3: CASSRRGLRNQPQHF
DNA: TGTGCCAGCAGTCGCAGGGGGCTAAGGAATCAGCCCCAGCATTTT

size: few
V: TRBV7-3
J: TRBJ1-4
D: .
CDR3: CASSSPFGGDEKLFF
DNA: TGTGCCAGCAGCTCCCCTTTCGGAGGGGATGAAAAACTGTTTTTT

size: medium-sized
V: TRBV6-2/TRBV6-3
J: TRBJ2-5
D: .
CDR3: CASSPPSWLEETQYF
DNA: TGTGCCAGCAGCCCACCTTCGTGGCTCGAAGAGACCCAGTACTTC

size: few
V: TRBV20-1
J: TRBJ2-3
D: .
CDR3: CRTGEGTDTQYF
DNA: TGCAGGACGGGGGAGGGCACAGATACGCAGTATTTT

size: medium-sized
V: TRBV27
J: TRBJ2-1
D: .
CDR3: CASSPGDSYNEQFF
DNA: TGTGCCAGCAGTCCTGGGGACTCCTACAATGAGCAGTTCTTC

size: few
V: TRBV25-1
J: TRBJ2-3
D: .
CDR3: CASSEPGGLGDTQYF
DNA: TGTGCCAGCAGTGAACCAGGGGGACTAGGAGATACGCAGTATTTT

size: medium-sized
V: TRBV10-3
J: TRBJ2-7
D: TRBD1
CDR3: CAIRGRGLDEQYF
DNA: TGTGCCATCAGAGGCAGGGGGCTGGACGAGCAGTACTTC

size: many
V: TRBV4-3
J: TRBJ1-4
D: .
CDR3: CASSQERTANEKLFF
DNA: TGCGCCAGCAGCCAAGAAAGAACAGCTAATGAAAAACTGTTTTTT

size: many
V: TRBV20-1
J: TRBJ2-7
D: TRBD2
CDR3: CSARDLTSDVYEQYF
DNA: TGCAGTGCTAGAGATTTAACTAGCGACGTTTACGAGCAGTACTTC

size: .
V: TRBV7-2
J: TRBJ2-6
D: .
CDR3: CASSLSVATGANVLTF
DNA: TGTGCCAGCAGCTTATCGGTGGCTACTGGGGCCAACGTCCTGACTTTC

size: many
V: TRBV2
J: TRBJ2-1
D: .
CDR3: CATSASYNEQFF
DNA: TGTGCCACCAGCGCCTCCTACAATGAGCAGTTCTTC

size: .
V: TRBV3-1
J: TRBJ2-3
D: TRBD2
CDR3: CASSQDQASGGTDTQYF
DNA: TGTGCCAGCAGCCAAGATCAGGCTAGCGGGGGAACAGATACGCAGTATTTT

size: few
V: TRBV12-3/TRBV12-4
J: TRBJ2-1
D: TRBD2
CDR3: CASSERGSYNEQFF
DNA: TGTGCCAGCAGCGAGCGGGGTTCCTACAATGAGCAGTTCTTC

size: few
V: TRBV5-1
J: TRBJ1-2
D: .
CDR3: CASRDDVERGYTF
DNA: TGCGCCAGCAGGGACGATGTGGAGAGGGGCTACACCTTC

size: .
V: TRBV2
J: TRBJ1-1
D: .
CDR3: CASSEWGQYTEAFF
DNA: TGTGCCAGCAGTGAATGGGGTCAGTACACTGAAGCTTTCTTT

size: .
V: TRBV18
J: TRBJ1-6
D: .
CDR3: CASSPMDRSNSPLHF
DNA: TGTGCCAGCTCACCCATGGACAGATCTAATTCACCCCTCCACTTT

size: few
V: TRBV28
J: TRBJ2-7
D: .
CDR3: CASSKDGGLYEQYF
DNA: TGTGCCAGCAGCAAGGACGGGGGTCTGTACGAGCAGTACTTC

size: few
V: TRBV9
J: TRBJ2-3
D: .
CDR3: CASSLRTGEITDTQYF
DNA: TGTGCCAGCAGCCTCCGGACTGGAGAGATCACAGATACGCAGTATTTT

size: .
V: TRBV12-3/TRBV12-4
J: TRBJ1-4
D: .
CDR3: CASSSRSPGSNEKLFF
DNA: TGTGCCAGCAGTTCCAGAAGTCCAGGGTCTAATGAAAAACTGTTTTTT

size: many
V: TRBV7-8
J: TRBJ2-7
D: .
CDR3: CASSPRTDIYEQYF
DNA: TGTGCCAGCAGCCCTCGGACAGACATCTACGAGCAGTACTTC

size: many
V: TRBV3-1
J: TRBJ2-5
D: TRBD2
CDR3: CASSKTLAGKETQYF
DNA: TGTGCCAGCAGCAAGACCCTAGCGGGGAAAGAGACCCAGTACTTC

size: few
V: TRBV18
J: TRBJ2-5
D: .
CDR3: CASSPSHEKETQYF
DNA: TGTGCCAGCTCACCCAGCCACGAGAAAGAGACCCAGTACTTC